What follows are 27 T cell receptor beta chains derived from one specimen sequenced in a study of beta chain features in type 1 diabetes. Study outcomes and limitations: Shorter TCRB CDR3s, moderately but significantly so, marked every one of the four CD4+ subsets in Type 1 diabetes patients.

Sequenced material consisted of expressed TCRB transcripts (all of the isolated RNA was reverse transcribed). Using immunoSEQ multiplex PCR, the repertoire was profiled, and TCRdb retains in-frame clones only, with some absent. The data contain under 300,000 clones, 9.5% to 13% of them seen just once; the ten biggest clones take up roughly 0.017%. Their specific antigens are unknown. The material sequenced was naive CD4+ T cells from blood. These TCRs come from a man aged 30 to 45 with type 1 diabetes.

The chain is built from TRBV6-1 and TRBJ1-2; 7 bases fit TRBD1. Unmatched junction bases numbered 4, after V lost 0 bases and J lost 3 bases. CDR1 and CDR2 (germline): MNHNS, SASEGT. CDR3 length: 15 residues. CDR3 amino acids: CASSEAGQADYGYTF. The DNA for the CDR3 is TGTGCCAGCAGTGAAGCCGGACAGGCTGACTATGGCTACACCTTC.

The V call is TRBV30, the J call TRBJ2-5; D remains unclear. The DNA end is more similar to TRBJ2-7, so the J call may be wrong. CDR3 size: 12 residues. In germline, CDR1 is GTSNPN, CDR2 SVGIG (reference sequence). The CDR3 nucleotides read TGTGCCTGGAATTTACAGAATTACGAGCAGTACTTC. Translated, it gives CAWNLQNYEQYF.

This chain links TRBV7-9 with TRBJ1-1; D is uncertain. Germline V CDR1 and CDR2: SEHNR, FQNEAQ (reference sequence). There are 14 residues in the CDR3. Trimming took 2 bases from V and 1 from J, leaving 8 bases between them. CDR3 coding DNA: TGTGCCAGCAGCTTATCTAATAGGAACACTGAAGCTTTCTTT. This gives the protein CASSLSNRNTEAFF.

V is TRBV11-2 and J is TRBJ2-5; maybe TRBD2 (5 bases). The V gene's germline CDR1 is SGHAT and CDR2 FQNNGV. CDR3 length equals 16 residues. With 4 bases removed from V and 0 bases from J, the gap between germline ends came to 15 bases. The CDR3 here is CASSSPLRGYQETQYF. The CDR3 DNA is TGTGCCAGCAGCTCTCCGCTCCGGGGATACCAAGAGACCCAGTACTTC.

The V call is TRBV28, the J call TRBJ2-5, with TRBD2 identical over 8 bases. This CDR3 region has 15 residues. Germline CDR1 and CDR2: MDHEN and SYDVKM. V lost 5 bases to trimming and J lost 0 bases; unmatched junction nucleotides: 5. The CDR3 loop is CASSAIAGNQETQYF. In DNA form, the CDR3 reads TGTGCCAGCAGTGCTATAGCGGGGAACCAAGAGACCCAGTACTTC.

The J gene is TRBJ1-4, the V gene TRBV4-2; 7 bases are shared with TRBD1. CDR1 and CDR2 (germline): LGHNA, YNFKEQ. After removal of 6 bases from V and 15 bases from J, the junction contained 10 bases not matched to a gene. The CDR3 spans 12 residues. CDR3 bases: TGTGCCAGCAGTTACGCACAGGGACAGTTGTTTTTT. Translated: CASSYAQGQLFF.

This clone was seen only a few times. V usage is TRBV20-1 and J usage is TRBJ1-4; D perhaps matches TRBD1 (5 bases). The CDR3 extends over 11 amino acids. Germline CDR1 DFQATT, CDR2 SNEGSKA (reference sequence). Trimming removed 6 bases from V and 5 bases from J, with 7 bases in between. CDR3 nucleotides: TGCAGTGCGGGGGGGAATGAAAAACTGTTTTTT. Protein: CSAGGNEKLFF.

The CDR3 region is CASSLGIRADGYTF. In DNA form, the CDR3 reads TGCGCCAGCAGCTTAGGGATCAGGGCGGATGGCTACACCTTC. The chain couples TRBV5-1 to TRBJ1-2; D might be TRBD1 (5 bases). Germline V gene lookup returns CDR1 SGHRS and CDR2 YFSETQ. The germline V and J ends were trimmed by 2 bases and 6 bases, with 14 bases remaining between them. The CDR3 extends over 14 amino acids.

This rearrangement joins TRBV7-3 to TRBJ2-2; tentatively, D is TRBD2 (6 bases). CDR1 is SGHTA, CDR2 FQGTGA, per germline. The CDR3 has 15 amino acids. V gave up 8 bases and J gave up 4 bases, with 17 bases separating them. CDR3 protein: CASQGTAGGTGELFF. The DNA for the CDR3 is TGTGCCAGCCAAGGAACAGCCGGGGGCACCGGGGAGCTGTTTTTT.

The table lists this clone with a few counts. This chain uses TRBV9 with TRBJ2-5, with a weak D call TRBD2 (5 bases). Trimming shortened V by 0 bases and J by 4 bases, and 13 bases separated the two germline ends. The CDR3 extends over 15 amino acids. Germline CDR1 SGDLS, CDR2 YYNGEE. CDR3: CASSVVGRDGETQYF. In DNA, the CDR3 is TGTGCCAGCAGCGTAGTAGGCCGGGATGGAGAGACCCAGTACTTC.

This sequence joins TRBV5-4 and TRBJ2-3; D possibly corresponds to TRBD1 (5 bases). CDR3 size: 15 residues. Trimming took off 3 bases at V and 1 base at J, with 12 bases between the two ends. Germline V gene lookup returns CDR1 SGHNT and CDR2 YYREEE (reference sequence). CDR3 sequence reads: CASSSWVGGTDTQYF. The CDR3 DNA is TGTGCCAGCAGCTCTTGGGTAGGGGGCACAGATACGCAGTATTTT.

This clone was recorded a few times. The rearrangement links TRBV5-1 to TRBJ1-1; D unresolved. The CDR3 runs to 14 residues. Germline V gives CDR1 SGHRS, CDR2 YFSETQ. Trimming cost V 0 bases and J 3 bases, with 9 bases left between them. The CDR3 sequence: CASSLGGWDTEAFF. CDR3 nucleotide sequence: TGCGCCAGCAGCTTGGGCGGGTGGGACACTGAAGCTTTCTTT. The full variable domain, rest sourced from reference TRBV5-1 and TRBJ1-1, is KAGVTQTPRYLIKTRGQQVTLSCSPISGHRSVSWYQQTPGQGLQFLFEYFSETQRNKGNFPGRFSGRQFSNSRSEMNVSTLELGDSALYLCASSLGGWDTEAFFGQGTRLTVV.

The chain carries TRBV5-1 and TRBJ1-5; 7 bases agree with TRBD1. Losses at the gene ends were 4 bases for V and 5 bases for J; bases not matched to a gene: 6. Per germline, CDR1 SGHRS and CDR2 YFSETQ. The CDR3 sequence is 14 residues long. The CDR3, as DNA: TGCGCCAGCAGCGTAGGACAGGAAGATCAGCCCCAGCATTTT. It yields the protein CASSVGQEDQPQHF. The whole variable domain, remainder taken from reference TRBV5-1 and TRBJ1-5, is KAGVTQTPRYLIKTRGQQVTLSCSPISGHRSVSWYQQTPGQGLQFLFEYFSETQRNKGNFPGRFSGRQFSNSRSEMNVSTLELGDSALYLCASSVGQEDQPQHFGDGTRLSIL.

Here the CDR3 reads CASSEAGPQHSPLHF. CDR3 bases: TGTGCCAGCAGTGAAGCGGGCCCTCAGCACTCACCCCTCCACTTT. The rearrangement uses TRBV6-1 and TRBJ1-6; D is undetermined. The CDR3 sequence is 15 residues long. Between the trimmed V and J ends, which lost 0 bases and 10 bases, there was a span of 13 bases. Germline CDR1 reads MNHNS; CDR2 reads SASEGT.

This rearrangement joins TRBV11-2 to TRBJ2-4, with TRBD1 matching 7 bases. Germline trimming cut 5 bases from V and 1 base from J; bases unmatched to any gene: 5. Germline values: CDR1 SGHAT, CDR2 FQNNGV. CDR3 size: 15 residues. The DNA for the CDR3 is TGTGCCAGCAGCGCGCTACAGGGGGCCAAAAACATTCAGTACTTC. This codes for CASSALQGAKNIQYF.

This clone was found a few times. V gene TRBV18 combines with J gene TRBJ2-3, with 8 bases identical to TRBD1. This CDR3 spans 15 amino acids. Germline loops: CDR1 KGHSH, CDR2 LQKENI. The V gene end was trimmed by 2 bases and the J gene end by 4 bases; junction bases not matched to a gene: 5. CDR3 sequence (DNA): TGTGCCAGCTCACCAGGACAGGGAAGTGCAGATACGCAGTATTTT. Amino acids: CASSPGQGSADTQYF.

A few counts support this clone. The chain carries TRBV7-9 and TRBJ1-2, with TRBD1 matching over 7 bases. Germline V gene data show CDR1 as SEHNR and CDR2 as FQNEAQ (reference sequence). The CDR3 sequence is 15 residues long. The V and J ends lost 5 bases and 3 bases, in that order; junction bases with no gene match: 9. CDR3 bases: TGTGCCAGCAGCGCCTGGACAGGCCGGGACTATGGCTACACCTTC. This translates into CASSAWTGRDYGYTF.

The V gene is TRBV27, the J gene TRBJ1-6, with a possible D match to TRBD1 (6 bases). V was cut by 5 bases and J by 8 bases, with 16 bases left in between. The CDR3 sequence is 15 residues long. Germline CDR1 MNHEY, CDR2 SMNVEV (reference sequence). The CDR3: CASSARTAGDSPLHF. CDR3 nucleotide sequence: TGTGCCAGCAGTGCCCGGACAGCGGGGGATTCACCCCTCCACTTT.

This clone was observed a handful of times. The gene calls are TRBV28 and TRBJ1-5, with D perhaps TRBD1 (6 bases). V was cut by 4 bases and J by 1 base, with 11 bases left in between. The CDR3 is made up of 15 amino acids. From germline, CDR1 is MDHEN and CDR2 SYDVKM. The CDR3 region has the DNA TGTGCCAGCAGTTCCCTAACAGGGAGCAATCAGCCCCAGCATTTT. Translated: CASSSLTGSNQPQHF.

A few counts support this clone. The chain is built from TRBV7-8 and TRBJ1-5; D is uncertain. The CDR3 runs to 14 residues. The V gene's germline CDR1 is SGHVS and CDR2 FQNEAQ. Trimming cost V 3 bases and J 7 bases, with 13 bases left between them. The CDR3 is CASSFLGGQQPQHF. The CDR3 nucleotides read TGTGCCAGCAGCTTCTTGGGAGGGCAGCAGCCCCAGCATTTT.

The CDR3 loop reads CSVGQQNTEAFF. The CDR3, as DNA: TGCAGCGTTGGACAGCAGAACACTGAAGCTTTCTTT. This chain connects TRBV29-1 to TRBJ1-1; perhaps TRBD1 as D (5 bases). Trimming took 4 bases from V and 1 from J, leaving 7 bases between them. This CDR3 region has 12 residues. From germline, CDR1 is SQVTM and CDR2 ANQGSEA.

The chain joins TRBV29-1 to TRBJ2-2, with TRBD2 identical over 9 bases. The CDR3 is 15 residues long. Germline values: CDR1 SQVTM, CDR2 ANQGSEA. Trimming cost V 7 bases and J 0 bases; bases outside gene matches: 6. The CDR3 DNA reads as TGCAGCGGTCGAGCGGGGGGAGCGAACACCGGGGAGCTGTTTTTT. Translating gives CSGRAGGANTGELFF.

V and J are TRBV7-2 and TRBJ2-3; 9 bases agree with TRBD2. This CDR3 is built from 15 residues. The germline V gene has CDR1 SGHTA and CDR2 FQGNSA. V gave up 3 bases and J gave up 5 bases; unmatched junction bases: 6. This chain's CDR3 is CASSFSGGRGDTQYF. The CDR3 nucleotides read TGTGCCAGCAGCTTTAGCGGGGGTAGGGGAGATACGCAGTATTTT.

J is TRBJ2-5 and V is TRBV6-5; 8 bases fit TRBD1. The germline CDR1 and CDR2 sequences are MNHEY and SVGAGI. The CDR3 spans 14 residues. Trimming at V came to 4 bases and at J to 6 bases, leaving 7 bases not matched to a gene. This chain's CDR3 is CASSSAGTGKTQYF. The CDR3 bases are TGTGCCAGCAGTTCGGCGGGGACAGGAAAGACCCAGTACTTC.

There are a few counts of this clone. V is TRBV7-9 and J is TRBJ2-2; 8 bases are shared with TRBD1. Trimming at V came to 3 bases and at J to 5 bases, leaving 5 bases not matched to a gene. This CDR3 has 15 residues. Germline CDR1 is SEHNR and CDR2 is FQNEAQ (reference sequence). As DNA, the CDR3 is TGTGCCAGCAGCTTCGGACAGGGTAGGACCGGGGAGCTGTTTTTT. Its translation: CASSFGQGRTGELFF.

This clone appeared many times. This chain joins TRBV13 and TRBJ2-7; 8 nucleotides align to TRBD1. The CDR3 contains 12 residues. V gave up 10 bases and J gave up 3 bases; unmatched junction bases: 5. CDR1 PRHDT and CDR2 FYEKMQ come from the germline V gene (reference sequence). In DNA, the CDR3 is TGTGCCACCAGTGGACAGGGCTACGAGCAGTACTTC. It encodes CATSGQGYEQYF.

This clone turned up a few times. The chain joins TRBV18 to TRBJ2-1; 9 bases agree with TRBD2. Germline assignment: CDR1 KGHSH and CDR2 LQKENI. The CDR3 is 17 residues long. V was clipped by 2 bases and J by 2 bases; unmatched bases: 7. CDR3 sequence: CASSPMEASGAYNEQFF. The CDR3 DNA follows: TGTGCCAGCTCACCAATGGAGGCTAGCGGGGCCTACAATGAGCAGTTCTTC.